These 22 T cell receptor beta chains were sequenced from one sample in a study of shared clonotypes between healthy human individuals. The table came from immunoSEQ multiplex PCR; TCRdb's copy has only in-frame clones and leaves some out. The data contain roughly 1,500,000 clones, about 98.5% of them seen just once; the ten biggest clones take up around 0.38%. The sample comprised naive CD4+ T cells sorted from blood. Subset given: CD45RA+ positively selected. Receptor source: a man younger than 40 in good health.

The rearrangement uses TRBV28 and TRBJ1-2, with TRBD1 matching 9 bases. In germline, CDR1 is MDHEN, CDR2 SYDVKM. V shed 2 bases and J 1 base; nucleotides not matched to a gene: 2. The CDR3 runs 15 residues. Here the CDR3 reads CASSLGTGFNYGYTF. The CDR3 DNA reads TGTGCCAGCAGTTTAGGGACAGGGTTTAACTATGGCTACACCTTC.

This clone was recorded only once. The chain has TRBV7-8 and TRBJ2-7, with TRBD2 matching 9 bases. With 3 bases clipped from V and 5 bases from J, the junction kept 8 bases outside the gene matches. The CDR3 has 15 amino acids. Germline CDR1 SGHVS, CDR2 FQNEAQ. CDR3 sequence reads: CASSFVASGIDEQYF. The CDR3 bases are TGTGCCAGCAGCTTCGTCGCTAGCGGGATAGACGAGCAGTACTTC.

The rearrangement joins TRBV6-5 to TRBJ2-5, with 12 bases identical to TRBD2. The germline V gene encodes CDR1 MNHEY and CDR2 SVGAGI. This CDR3 region has 15 residues. The ends lost 6 bases at V and 5 bases at J; junction bases unmatched: 7. This chain's CDR3 is CASRTGLAGLETQYF. In nucleotides, the CDR3 is TGTGCCAGCAGAACCGGACTAGCGGGACTGGAGACCCAGTACTTC.

This chain uses TRBV5-4 with TRBJ2-7; D call uncertain. V lost 2 bases, J lost 6 bases, and 15 bases lay in between. CDR3 length: 14 amino acids. Germline V CDR1 and CDR2: SGHNT, YYREEE (reference sequence). DNA of the CDR3: TGTGCCAGCAGCTTCCAGGCCCAAGTAGGCGAGCAGTACTTC. Amino acids: CASSFQAQVGEQYF.

This rearrangement joins TRBV29-1 to TRBJ2-5, with 7 bases aligning to TRBD1. This CDR3 comprises 12 residues. Germline V CDR1 and CDR2: SQVTM, ANQGSEA. The CDR3 coding sequence is TGCAGTATGGGCCAGGGGGTTGAGACCCAGTACTTC. Translation: CSMGQGVETQYF.

The chain joins TRBV10-1 to TRBJ2-5, with 10 bases matching TRBD2. Germline trimming cut 0 bases from V and 7 bases from J; bases unmatched to any gene: 8. CDR3 length: 16 residues. Germline CDR1 is WNHNN and CDR2 is SYGVQD (reference sequence). The CDR3 region is CASSESRTSGRGTQYF. The CDR3 DNA reads TGCGCCAGCAGTGAGTCTAGGACTAGCGGCCGGGGGACCCAGTACTTC.

This sequence joins TRBV9 and TRBJ2-2, with a weak D call TRBD2 (6 bases). Trimming removed 4 bases at V and 5 bases at J, with 15 bases between. The CDR3 contains 15 residues. CDR1 and CDR2 (germline): SGDLS, YYNGEE. CDR3 in DNA: TGTGCCAGCAGCCCCAATTCACTAGCTACCGGGGAGCTGTTTTTT. Its protein is CASSPNSLATGELFF.

This clone was found once. Within the sample, other DNA sequences also encode this same CDR3. This chain links TRBV11-2 with TRBJ2-5, with TRBD1 as a possible D gene (6 bases). The CDR3 sequence is 13 residues long. The V end lost 3 bases, the J end lost 3 bases, and 8 bases lay between the germline ends. Germline-derived CDR1 and CDR2 are SGHAT and FQNNGV. The CDR3 protein is CASSFGQKETQYF. The CDR3, as DNA: TGTGCCAGCAGCTTTGGACAGAAAGAGACCCAGTACTTC.

This chain connects TRBV9 to TRBJ2-2; D ambiguous. This CDR3 spans 14 amino acids. V lost 6 bases and J lost 0, with 9 bases in between. Germline V gene lookup returns CDR1 SGDLS and CDR2 YYNGEE. This CDR3 reads CASTRIANTGELFF. The CDR3 DNA follows: TGTGCCAGCACGAGGATTGCGAACACCGGGGAGCTGTTTTTT.

The chain employs TRBV6-4 and TRBJ2-7; 13 nucleotides align to TRBD2. The germline CDR1 and CDR2 sequences are MRHNA and SNTAGT. CDR3 length: 15 amino acids. V lost 3 bases, J lost 6 bases, and 5 bases stayed unmatched. Here the CDR3 reads CASSELAGGLGEQYF. CDR3 bases: TGTGCCAGCAGTGAACTAGCGGGAGGGTTGGGCGAGCAGTACTTC.

The CDR3 loop is CAISDTGTGDEKLFF. The CDR3 DNA reads TGTGCCATCAGTGATACCGGGACGGGCGATGAAAAACTGTTTTTT. The chain links TRBV10-3 to TRBJ1-4; a possible D gene is TRBD1 (5 bases). Germline assignment: CDR1 ENHRY and CDR2 SYGVKD. This CDR3 region has 15 residues. Trimming removed 3 bases at V and 6 bases at J, with 14 bases between.

In the case of this clone: This sample includes further DNA sequences coding for the same CDR3. The CDR3 region has the DNA TGTGCCAGCTCGACAGGGACGAACACCGGGGAGCTGTTTTTT. As protein: CASSTGTNTGELFF. The chain recombines TRBV19 with TRBJ2-2; 7 nucleotides line up with TRBD1. Germline lookup yields CDR1 LNHDA and CDR2 SQIVND (reference sequence). V lost 9 bases, J lost 0 bases, and 4 bases stayed unmatched. The CDR3 has 14 residues.

The V call is TRBV20-1, the J call TRBJ1-5; D is uncertain. Trimming took 5 bases from V and 9 from J, leaving 5 bases between them. The germline gives CDR1 DFQATT, CDR2 SNEGSKA (reference sequence). The CDR3 spans 9 residues. CDR3 protein: CSACGPQHF. Written as DNA, the CDR3 is TGCAGTGCTTGTGGGCCCCAGCATTTT.

The chain recombines TRBV5-4 with TRBJ2-7; 12 bases are a match to TRBD2. From germline, CDR1 is SGHNT and CDR2 YYREEE (reference sequence). The CDR3 is 16 amino acids. V trimming: 4 bases; J trimming: 0 bases; junction bases outside the gene matches: 5. This CDR3 is CASSPGTSGHSYEQYF. CDR3 DNA: TGTGCCAGCAGCCCCGGGACTAGCGGGCACTCCTACGAGCAGTACTTC.

V is TRBV11-2 and J is TRBJ2-7; D uncertain. In germline, CDR1 is SGHAT, CDR2 FQNNGV. V was trimmed by 2 bases and J by 7 bases, leaving 6 bases between them. The CDR3 loop spans 11 amino acids. Written as DNA, the CDR3 is TGTGCCAGCAGCTTAACTAAAGAGCAGTACTTC. Protein: CASSLTKEQYF.

This sequence joins TRBV4-1 and TRBJ2-5; D is uncertain. Trimming took 0 bases from V and 1 from J, leaving 6 bases between them. This CDR3 is built from 14 residues. CDR1 and CDR2 (germline): MGHRA, YSYEKL. CDR3 amino acids: CASSQERTQETQYF. The CDR3 DNA reads TGCGCCAGCAGCCAAGAACGGACCCAAGAGACCCAGTACTTC.

The chain uses TRBV27 and TRBJ2-2; D is uncertain. The V and J ends lost 6 bases and 0 bases respectively, with 17 bases between them. CDR3 length: 17 amino acids. In germline, CDR1 is MNHEY, CDR2 SMNVEV (reference sequence). CDR3 protein: CASSPPRRRANTGELFF. CDR3 bases: TGTGCCAGCAGCCCGCCAAGGCGAAGGGCGAACACCGGGGAGCTGTTTTTT.

The chain is built from TRBV7-8 and TRBJ2-3; D uncertain. CDR1 and CDR2 from the germline V gene are SGHVS and FQNEAQ. Trimming removed 1 base from V and 2 bases from J, with 13 bases in between. The CDR3 sequence is 16 residues long. The CDR3 loop is CASSLVRSENTDTQYF. As DNA, the CDR3 is TGTGCCAGCAGCTTAGTTAGAAGCGAGAACACAGATACGCAGTATTTT.

The rearrangement links TRBV2 to TRBJ1-4, with a possible D match to TRBD1 (5 bases). The length of the CDR3 is 17 residues. Trimming took off 6 bases at V and 7 bases at J, with 24 bases between the two ends. Germline lookup yields CDR1 SNHLY and CDR2 FYNNEI. DNA for the CDR3: TGTGCCAGCAGAGGGAACCGGGACTCAAAATGGGGTGAAAAACTGTTTTTT. Translating it yields CASRGNRDSKWGEKLFF.

The V and J genes are TRBV7-9 and TRBJ2-3, with 13 bases matching TRBD2. The CDR3 sequence is 16 residues long. The junction had 4 bases not matched to a gene; V was cut back by 4 bases and J by 3 bases. Germline assignment: CDR1 SEHNR and CDR2 FQNEAQ (reference sequence). This CDR3 reads CASSSGTSGVTDTQYF. In nucleotides, the CDR3 is TGTGCCAGCAGCTCAGGGACTAGCGGGGTAACAGATACGCAGTATTTT. Full variable domain (outside the CDR3, taken from reference TRBV7-9 and TRBJ2-3): DTGVSQNPRHKITKRGQNVTFRCDPISEHNRLYWYRQTLGQGPEFLTYFQNEAQLEKSRLLSDRFSAERPKGSFSTLEIQRTEQGDSAMYLCASSSGTSGVTDTQYFGPGTRLTVL.

V gene TRBV29-1 combines with J gene TRBJ2-7; 7 positions agree with TRBD1. CDR3 length: 14 residues. Losses at the gene ends were 6 bases for V and 3 bases for J; bases not matched to a gene: 11. Germline V lookup: CDR1 SQVTM, CDR2 ANQGSEA. The CDR3 DNA is TGCAGCGTCCTGACAGGGACCTTTTACTACGAGCAGTACTTC. Amino acid sequence: CSVLTGTFYYEQYF.

This clone was recorded once. The same CDR3 is also encoded by other DNA sequences in this sample. The chain links TRBV28 to TRBJ2-7; TRBD2 is a possible D gene (5 bases). V was cut by 7 bases and J by 3 bases, with 13 bases left in between. The CDR3 runs to 13 residues. Germline CDR1 MDHEN, CDR2 SYDVKM. As DNA, the CDR3 is TGTGCCAGCAAACGTGGGAGTCACTACGAGCAGTACTTC. Translated, it gives CASKRGSHYEQYF. Using reference TRBV28 and TRBJ2-7 for the parts outside the CDR3, the full variable domain is DVKVTQSSRYLVKRTGEKVFLECVQDMDHENMFWYRQDPGLGLRLIYFSYDVKMKEKGDIPEGYSVSREKKERFSLILESASTNQTSMYLCASKRGSHYEQYFGPGTRLTVT.